This T cell receptor beta chain was retrieved from a study of control samples from healthy donors and cancer patients. Between the trimmed V and J ends, which lost 6 bases and 0 bases, there was a span of 38 bases. The germline gives CDR1 MNHEY, CDR2 SMNVEV (reference sequence). The CDR3 consists of 23 residues. Data came from immunoSEQ multiplex PCR; TCRdb stores just in-frame clones and leaves some out. The data hold 170,000 or so clones, with about 90% observed a single time. The sequenced sample was blood. This TCR was recovered from a woman between 45 and 60 years old in good health. This chain connects TRBV27 to TRBJ1-1, with D unclear. CDR3 protein: CASRSRPWNKQPILADLNTEAFF. The CDR3 nucleotides read TGTGCCAGCAGATCGCGACCCTGGAATAAGCAACCCATTCTGGCAGATCTGAACACTGAAGCTTTCTTT.